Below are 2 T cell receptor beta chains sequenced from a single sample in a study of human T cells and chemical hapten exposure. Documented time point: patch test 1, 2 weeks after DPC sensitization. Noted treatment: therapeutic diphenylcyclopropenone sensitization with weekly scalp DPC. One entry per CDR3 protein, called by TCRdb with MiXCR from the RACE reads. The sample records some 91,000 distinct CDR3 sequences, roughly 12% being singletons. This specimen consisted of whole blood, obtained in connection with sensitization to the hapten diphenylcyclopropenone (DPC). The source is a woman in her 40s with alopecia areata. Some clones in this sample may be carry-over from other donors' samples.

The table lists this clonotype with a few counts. CDR3 in DNA: TGCGCCAGCAGCCAAGTAAACAGCGGGTCCCCGTACTTC. Translated: CASSQVNSGSPYF. V is TRBV4-1 and J is TRBJ2-7; a possible D gene is TRBD2 (6 bases). Deletions cut 1 base from V and 12 bases from J, with 16 bases between. The CDR3 is made up of 13 amino acids. Germline V gene lookup returns CDR1 MGHRA and CDR2 YSYEKL.

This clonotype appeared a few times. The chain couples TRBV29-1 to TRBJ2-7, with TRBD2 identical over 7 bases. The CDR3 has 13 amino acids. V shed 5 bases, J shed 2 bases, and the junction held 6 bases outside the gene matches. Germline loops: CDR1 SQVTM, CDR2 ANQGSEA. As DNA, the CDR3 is TGCAGCGTTAGTGAGCGGGGCCCCTACGAGCAGTACTTC. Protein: CSVSERGPYEQYF.